The 3 T cell receptor beta chains below all came from one sample that was sequenced in a study of somatic mutations in cytotoxic T cells in rheumatoid arthritis. Profiled with immunoSEQ multiplex PCR; TCRdb holds only in-frame clones, not every one. The profile shows some 11,000 clones, approximately 84% of them singletons. Sequencing used CD8+ T cells sorted from blood. Receptors originate from a woman aged 55-69 years with rheumatoid arthritis.

The chain joins TRBV7-9 to TRBJ2-1; 9 nucleotides match TRBD1. This CDR3 is 14 amino acids long. V lost 7 bases to trimming and J lost 9 bases; unmatched junction nucleotides: 10. CDR1 is SEHNR, CDR2 FQNEAQ, per germline (reference sequence). The CDR3 sequence: CASTIVDRGGEQFF. The CDR3 bases are TGTGCCAGCACCATCGTGGACAGGGGAGGTGAGCAGTTCTTC. Supplemented by reference TRBV7-9 and TRBJ2-1, the full variable domain reads DTGVSQNPRHKITKRGQNVTFRCDPISEHNRLYWYRQTLGQGPEFLTYFQNEAQLEKSRLLSDRFSAERPKGSFSTLEIQRTEQGDSAMYLCASTIVDRGGEQFFGPGTRLTVL.

This clone was detected only once. The chain joins TRBV19 to TRBJ2-7; 9 nucleotides align to TRBD2. Trimming cost V 3 bases and J 0 bases; bases outside gene matches: 12. Per germline, CDR1 LNHDA and CDR2 SQIVND (reference sequence). The CDR3 is 18 residues long. CDR3 amino acids: CASSIGTSGFGSSYEQYF. The CDR3 DNA follows: TGTGCCAGTAGTATCGGTACTAGCGGGTTTGGGAGCTCCTACGAGCAGTACTTC.

V and J are TRBV7-9 and TRBJ2-3, with a tentative D call TRBD2 (6 bases). The V and J ends lost 3 bases and 3 bases respectively, with 19 bases between them. CDR1 and CDR2 (germline): SEHNR, FQNEAQ (reference sequence). The CDR3 consists of 17 residues. Written as DNA, the CDR3 is TGTGCCAGCAGCTTTGTGCCCGGAGGGGCCGGGACAGATACGCAGTATTTT. Amino acid sequence: CASSFVPGGAGTDTQYF.